This note documents a single T cell receptor beta chain sequence. Its antigen remains unknown. The sample belongs to a study of a mutant IDH1 vaccine in newly diagnosed glioma. Overall study results and limits: Changes in top peripheral clonotypes did not appear linked to pseudoprogression.

Time point denoted: week 47, end of study. Mutant IDH1 20-mer peptide, at 300 ug, made up each vaccine dose, with topical imiquimod. Germline values: CDR1 MGHDK, CDR2 SYGVNS. The CDR3 is made up of 15 amino acids. V lost 5 bases and J lost 1, with 11 bases in between. Produced via immunoSEQ multiplex PCR; TCRdb's table is partial and in-frame only. The sample contains approximately 30,000 clones, 75% to 95% of which appear only once. The TCR was taken from a woman aged 40-49 years with glioma. Material: PBMCs, obtained from a glioma patient whose treatment included an IDH1 peptide vaccine. The chain couples TRBV25-1 to TRBJ2-2; D is perhaps TRBD1 (5 bases). The CDR3 DNA reads as TGTGCCAGCAGTCCCTCTAGGGGGAACACCGGGGAGCTGTTTTTT. The encoded protein is CASSPSRGNTGELFF.